Here is one T cell receptor beta chain with its context. Assay used: immunoSEQ multiplex PCR; TCRdb lists only in-frame clones, some missing. The sample consists of about 25,000 clones, more than 70% of them appearing once. The sample originates from a study of PD-L1 blockade in urothelial cancer. Turning to the study itself: Male sex and bladder-origin urothelial cancer were recorded for about 85% of the roughly 30 patients. The median number of T cells present in blood samples was approximately 140,000. Prior chemotherapy in patients spanned 0 to 3 regimens.

As to time point: peripheral blood 6 weeks after treatment start. The patients had locally advanced or metastatic urothelial carcinoma. The V end was cut by 4 bases, the J end by 5 bases, with 14 bases between. The CDR3 has 15 amino acids. The germline CDR1 and CDR2 sequences are SNHLY and FYNNEI. The specimen comprised PBMCs, sampled around atezolizumab (anti-PD-L1) treatment. V gene TRBV2 combines with J gene TRBJ1-4; D unclear. This receptor was identified in an older man with urothelial cancer. CDR3 protein: CASSGYRGKNEKLFF. For the CDR3, the DNA is TGTGCCAGCAGTGGGTATCGGGGAAAGAATGAAAAACTGTTTTTT.